Below are 20 T cell receptor beta chains sequenced from a single sample in a study of response to subunit inactivated influenza vaccine. One entry per CDR3 protein results from TCRdb running MiXCR on the RT-PCR reads. This table has about 520,000 distinct CDR3 sequences, approximately 7.3% appearing once. The sample consisted of PBMCs from blood, taken around 25 months after vaccination. These receptors were taken from a man between 50 and 75 years old who received an inactivated influenza vaccine.

The chain combines TRBV7-9 with TRBJ2-3; tentatively, D is TRBD2 (6 bases). The length of the CDR3 is 16 residues. V lost 5 bases, J lost 2 bases, and 17 bases lay in between. The V gene's germline CDR1 is SEHNR and CDR2 FQNEAQ (reference sequence). This chain's CDR3 is CASSPGVGGFTDTQYF. Here the CDR3 DNA reads TGTGCCAGCAGCCCGGGGGTGGGTGGGTTCACAGATACGCAGTATTTT.

This clonotype was counted at least ten times. This chain uses TRBV12-3 or TRBV12-4 with TRBJ2-2; the match to TRBD1 covers 10 bases. The CDR3 has 19 residues. V gave up 10 bases and J gave up 1 base; unmatched junction bases: 18. CDR3: CATRDGDRGLVWNTGELFF. The CDR3 DNA follows: TGTGCCACCCGAGATGGGGACAGGGGTTTAGTGTGGAACACCGGGGAGCTGTTTTTT.

Many counts were recorded for this clonotype. The genes are TRBV6-2 or TRBV6-3 and TRBJ2-2; D is uncertain. Deletions cut 6 bases from V and 5 bases from J, with 4 bases between. Germline-derived CDR1 and CDR2 are MNHEY and SVGEGT. The CDR3 length is 11 residues. The CDR3 here is CASSPTGELFF. DNA for the CDR3: TGTGCCAGCAGCCCAACCGGGGAGCTGTTTTTT.

This chain connects TRBV6-1 to TRBJ2-6; 7 nucleotides align to TRBD1. Per the germline V gene, CDR1 is MNHNS and CDR2 is SASEGT. The CDR3 runs 16 residues. The V gene end was trimmed by 5 bases and the J gene end by 7 bases; junction bases not matched to a gene: 11. The chain's CDR3 is CASSKGQHPTANVLTF. The CDR3, as DNA: TGTGCCAGCAGTAAGGGACAGCACCCGACCGCCAACGTCCTGACTTTC.

Notes on this clonotype: At one end the junction does not follow the germline gene, possibly because of a read error. V gene TRBV5-1 combines with J gene TRBJ1-6, with 9 bases lining up with TRBD1. The CDR3 runs to 15 residues. CDR1 and CDR2 from the germline V gene are SGHRS and YFSETQ. The CDR3 nucleotides are TGCGCCAGCAGGTTGGGACAGGGAGGGGGTTCACCCCTCCACTTT. Encoded protein: CASRLGQGGGSPLHF.

The V and J genes are TRBV7-2 and TRBJ2-5; 7 bases are a match to TRBD1. CDR3 size: 14 residues. Germline V CDR1 and CDR2: SGHTA, FQGNSA. With 1 base clipped from V and 5 bases from J, the junction kept 4 bases outside the gene matches. CDR3 region: CASSLVTGFETQYF. The CDR3 region has the DNA TGTGCCAGCAGCTTAGTGACAGGGTTCGAGACCCAGTACTTC.

V usage is TRBV27 and J usage is TRBJ1-1; D perhaps matches TRBD1 (5 bases). V was pared by 3 bases and J by 3 bases, with 11 bases between. CDR3 length equals 14 residues. Germline values: CDR1 MNHEY, CDR2 SMNVEV (reference sequence). CDR3 sequence reads: CASSFAWGDTEAFF. CDR3 bases: TGTGCCAGCAGTTTTGCGTGGGGGGACACTGAAGCTTTCTTT.

The CDR3 DNA is TGTGCCATCAGTCGACCAGGGAAAGGGACCCAGTACTTC. Amino acid sequence: CAISRPGKGTQYF. The chain links TRBV10-3 to TRBJ2-5; tentative D call: TRBD1 (5 bases). The V gene's germline CDR1 is ENHRY and CDR2 SYGVKD. CDR3 length: 13 amino acids. V lost 5 bases to trimming and J lost 7 bases, with 14 bases between them.

This clonotype came up many times. The chain links TRBV15 to TRBJ2-1; the D is unclear. V lost 9 bases to trimming and J lost 4 bases, with 7 bases between them. The CDR3 has 11 residues. Germline CDR1 and CDR2: LNHNV and YYDKDF (reference sequence). The DNA of the CDR3 is TGTGCCACGCGGAGTTACAATGAGCAGTTCTTC. This translates into CATRSYNEQFF.

This chain links TRBV3-1 with TRBJ1-5; D is ambiguous. The CDR3 contains 15 residues. From germline, CDR1 is LGHDT and CDR2 YNNKEL (reference sequence). V shed 4 bases and J shed 0 bases, with 10 bases lying between them. Written as DNA, the CDR3 is TGTGCCAGCAGCCTTACGACGACTAGCAATCAGCCCCAGCATTTT. Amino acids: CASSLTTTSNQPQHF.

The table lists this clonotype with a few counts. This sequence joins TRBV6-2 or TRBV6-3 and TRBJ2-3; either TRBD1 or TRBD2 may supply D (6 bases each). Germline V gene data show CDR1 as MNHEY and CDR2 as SVGEGT. The CDR3 covers 12 residues. V was shortened by 7 bases and J by 8 bases, with 13 bases between the two germline ends. The DNA of the CDR3 is TGTGCCAGCAACCCGGGGGCTGGTACGCAGTATTTT. Translation: CASNPGAGTQYF.

The chain has TRBV5-8 and TRBJ2-5, with D unclear. The CDR3 totals 13 residues. The germline V gene has CDR1 SGHTS and CDR2 YDEGEE. V was clipped by 0 bases and J by 7 bases, with 10 bases between them. The CDR3 coding sequence is TGTGCCAGCAGCTTGGTTTGGCCGGGGACCCAGTACTTC. It specifies CASSLVWPGTQYF.

This clonotype was observed many times. The chain joins TRBV10-3 to TRBJ2-1, with 8 bases that match TRBD2. Germline V gene data show CDR1 as ENHRY and CDR2 as SYGVKD. The CDR3 length is 14 residues. The V and J ends lost 10 bases and 5 bases, in that order; junction bases with no gene match: 10. CDR3 amino acids: CATKGTREHNEQFF. CDR3 DNA sequence: TGTGCCACAAAGGGGACTAGAGAACACAATGAGCAGTTCTTC.

The CDR3 region has the DNA TGTGCCAGCAGCTTAGCGCCCGGAGGTGACTATGGCTACACCTTC. Translation gives CASSLAPGGDYGYTF. The rearrangement links TRBV7-2 to TRBJ1-2; no definite D call. The V and J ends lost 0 bases and 3 bases respectively, with 11 bases between them. The CDR3 covers 15 residues. Germline CDR1 is SGHTA and CDR2 is FQGNSA.

This clonotype was seen a few times. The chain couples TRBV7-8 to TRBJ2-1; 7 bases line up with TRBD1. In germline, CDR1 is SGHVS, CDR2 FQNEAQ. There are 14 residues in the CDR3. V shed 4 bases and J 8 bases; nucleotides not matched to a gene: 8. CDR3 coding DNA: TGTGCCAGCAGCTCCCTGACAGGGATGGATGAGCAGTTCTTC. Translation gives CASSSLTGMDEQFF.

This clonotype was observed a handful of times. The rearrangement uses TRBV19 and TRBJ2-3; 9 nucleotides agree with TRBD1. From germline, CDR1 is LNHDA and CDR2 SQIVND (reference sequence). J gave up 6 bases and V 8 bases, and 9 bases lay outside the gene matches. The CDR3 length is 14 residues. The CDR3: CASAGTGFLDTQYF. For the CDR3, the DNA is TGTGCCAGTGCCGGGACAGGGTTTCTGGATACGCAGTATTTT.

There are many counts of this clonotype. The V call is TRBV5-1, the J call TRBJ1-4, with D perhaps matching TRBD1 (5 bases). V lost 3 bases to trimming and J lost 8 bases, with 11 bases between them. CDR1 is SGHRS and CDR2 is YFSETQ in the germline V gene. The CDR3 sequence is 13 residues long. CDR3 amino acids: CASSWQGSEKLFF. DNA of the CDR3: TGCGCCAGCAGCTGGCAGGGTAGCGAAAAACTGTTTTTT.

This chain joins TRBV7-2 and TRBJ1-5; no reliable D call. Germline CDR1 is SGHTA and CDR2 is FQGNSA. V lost 5 bases, J lost 6 bases, and 11 bases lay in between. This CDR3 has 13 residues. CDR3 sequence: CASSPEIRQPQHF. The CDR3 DNA reads as TGTGCCAGCAGCCCCGAAATACGTCAGCCCCAGCATTTT.

The CDR3, as DNA: TGCGCCAGCAGCCAAGAAACCGGGACAGGGGAGCAGTTCTTC. It translates to CASSQETGTGEQFF. The chain recombines TRBV4-3 with TRBJ2-1; 9 bases align to TRBD1. The V and J ends lost 0 bases and 10 bases, in that order; junction bases with no gene match: 4. The germline V gene encodes CDR1 LGHNA and CDR2 YSLEER. The CDR3 consists of 14 residues.

Ten or more counts support this clonotype. The chain couples TRBV4-1 to TRBJ1-4; D is unclear. CDR3 length: 16 residues. V gave up 5 bases and J gave up 1 base, with 14 bases separating them. Germline V gives CDR1 MGHRA, CDR2 YSYEKL. The CDR3 DNA reads TGCGCCAGCAGCTCCGAAATTGGGGTAACTAATGAAAAACTGTTTTTT. It is translated as CASSSEIGVTNEKLFF.